Given below is one TCR beta chain in context. This entry belongs to a study of blood T cell repertoires in COVID-19. On the study more broadly: COVID-19 samples from acute and convalescent phases originated in the United States, Italy and Spain. The cDNA or gDNA used as material had been derived from T cells, B-cell-depleted T cells, or PBMCs.

This CDR3 has 15 amino acids. Germline V lookup: CDR1 SQVTM, CDR2 ANQGSEA. The V gene lost 7 bases and the J gene lost 1 base, with 19 bases spanning the gap. Original handling: Nucleated cell counts were estimated from reference gene primer amplification. Method: immunoSEQ multiplex PCR; TCRdb's copy keeps in-frame clones and lacks some. From that table come the V and J calls and clone size; the DNA was used to work out D and trimming. There are approximately 130,000 clones in the sample; approximately 80% occur only once, and around 18% lies in the top ten. This receptor was obtained from a man older than 75 with acute or convalescent COVID-19. This rearrangement joins TRBV29-1 to TRBJ1-1; no firm D call. The sequenced sample was peripheral blood. The CDR3 coding sequence is TGCAGCGCCGCCCGAGAGCTGTGGTCGAACACTGAAGCTTTCTTT. Translation gives CSAARELWSNTEAFF.